A single sample gave rise to the 29 T cell receptor beta chains below, sequenced in a study of blood T cell repertoires in COVID-19. Measured with immunoSEQ multiplex PCR; TCRdb has only the in-frame clones, and not every one. The sample records about 160,000 clones, approximately 80% being singletons. Sequencing used peripheral blood. These receptors all stem from a human donor in a cohort sampled during active COVID-19.

The V gene is TRBV27, the J gene TRBJ1-2, with TRBD1 matching 9 bases. Unmatched junction bases numbered 16, after V lost 3 bases and J lost 8 bases. The CDR3 consists of 17 residues. Per germline, CDR1 MNHEY and CDR2 SMNVEV (reference sequence). The CDR3 loop is CASSFLLRDRERVGYTF. CDR3 DNA: TGTGCCAGCAGTTTCCTTCTCCGGGACAGGGAAAGGGTGGGCTACACCTTC.

The V gene is TRBV24-1, the J gene TRBJ2-3, with 8 bases aligning to TRBD1. Germline values: CDR1 KGHDR, CDR2 SFDVKD. CDR3 length: 16 residues. V lost 3 bases and J lost 2; bases outside the gene matches: 6. CDR3 protein: CATSDLDRDNTDTQYF. The DNA for the CDR3 is TGTGCCACCAGTGATCTGGACAGGGATAACACAGATACGCAGTATTTT.

The chain links TRBV29-1 to TRBJ1-4, with 7 bases identical to TRBD1. After removal of 7 bases from V and 2 bases from J, the junction contained 4 bases not matched to a gene. CDR3 size: 13 residues. Germline CDR1 reads SQVTM; CDR2 reads ANQGSEA. The CDR3 reads CSAAGQTNEKLFF. The CDR3 DNA follows: TGCAGCGCCGCGGGACAGACTAATGAAAAACTGTTTTTT.

This clone appeared once. The chain employs TRBV13 and TRBJ2-3, with 12 nucleotides matching TRBD2. The CDR3 length is 17 residues. Trimming removed 4 bases from V and 2 bases from J; junction bases left unmatched: 7. Germline assignment: CDR1 PRHDT and CDR2 FYEKMQ (reference sequence). CDR3 nucleotide sequence: TGTGCCAGCAGCTCGACGACTAGCGGGGGACACACAGATACGCAGTATTTT. It translates to CASSSTTSGGHTDTQYF.

The V and J genes are TRBV30 and TRBJ2-7; TRBD1 aligns across 7 bases. The CDR3 length is 11 residues. Per the germline V gene, CDR1 is GTSNPN and CDR2 is SVGIG (reference sequence). V shed 5 bases and J 4 bases; nucleotides not matched to a gene: 2. CDR3 DNA sequence: TGTGCCTGGGGACAGGCTTACGAGCAGTACTTC. Its translation is CAWGQAYEQYF. Based on the CDR3 plus reference TRBV30 and TRBJ2-7, the full variable domain is SQTIHQWPATLVQPVGSPLSLECTVEGTSNPNLYWYRQAAGRGLQLLFYSVGIGQISSEVPQNLSASRPQDRQFILSSKKLLLSDSGFYLCAWGQAYEQYFGPGTRLTVT.

The rearrangement links TRBV3-1 (or the pseudogene TRBV3-2) to TRBJ2-1; D not resolved. The CDR3 consists of 13 residues. V dropped 0 bases and J dropped 10 bases, with 10 bases sitting between them. Germline CDR1 LGHDT, CDR2 YNNKEL (reference sequence). As DNA, the CDR3 is TGTGCCAGCAGCCAAGATCGAGCCCGGGAGCAGTTCTTC. Translating it yields CASSQDRAREQFF.

Regarding this clone: Mismatch with germline at one junction end may stem from a read error. The V gene is TRBV6-1, the J gene TRBJ2-7, with TRBD1 matching over 9 bases. The CDR3 is made up of 15 amino acids. Per the germline V gene, CDR1 is MNHNS and CDR2 is SASEGT. This chain's CDR3 is CASREDRGSSYEQYF. In nucleotides, the CDR3 is TGTGCCAGCAGGGAAGACAGGGGGAGCTCCTACGAGCAGTACTTC.

The chain has TRBV11-2 and TRBJ2-1, with 8 bases fitting TRBD1. There are 16 residues in the CDR3. The ends lost 5 bases at V and 3 bases at J; junction bases unmatched: 9. Germline CDR1 and CDR2: SGHAT and FQNNGV. The chain's CDR3 is CASSTKDREGYNEQFF. The CDR3 DNA reads TGTGCCAGCAGCACCAAGGACAGGGAAGGCTACAATGAGCAGTTCTTC.

The chain combines TRBV7-2 with TRBJ2-3; the match to TRBD2 covers 7 bases. The germline gives CDR1 SGHTA, CDR2 FQGNSA. V shed 6 bases, J shed 6 bases, and the junction held 15 bases outside the gene matches. The CDR3 contains 16 residues. The CDR3 sequence is CASRMGGGGSMDTQYF. The CDR3 bases are TGTGCCAGCAGAATGGGAGGCGGCGGGAGTATGGATACGCAGTATTTT.

The gene calls are TRBV6-5 and TRBJ2-7; 10 bases are a match to TRBD2. Germline values: CDR1 MNHEY, CDR2 SVGAGI. The CDR3 runs 14 residues. The V gene end was trimmed by 6 bases and the J gene end by 5 bases; junction bases not matched to a gene: 7. The CDR3 DNA follows: TGTGCCAGCAGAGACCCGGGACTAGCGAACGAGCAGTACTTC. It is translated as CASRDPGLANEQYF.

This clone was seen just once. The rearrangement links TRBV7-2 to TRBJ2-7; D possibly corresponds to TRBD2 (6 bases). Germline CDR1 and CDR2: SGHTA and FQGNSA. The CDR3 has 12 residues. The germline V and J ends were trimmed by 5 bases and 5 bases, with 10 bases remaining between them. The CDR3 sequence: CASSADYHEQYF. Here the CDR3 DNA reads TGTGCCAGCAGCGCGGACTACCACGAGCAGTACTTC. The complete variable domain, with remaining parts taken from reference TRBV7-2 and TRBJ2-7, reads GAGVSQSPSNKVTEKGKDVELRCDPISGHTALYWYRQSLGQGLEFLIYFQGNSAPDKSGLPSDRFSAERTGGSVSTLTIQRTQQEDSAVYLCASSADYHEQYFGPGTRLTVT.

V and J are TRBV19 and TRBJ2-7; D is possibly TRBD1 (6 bases). Trimming pared 2 bases from V and 2 bases from J, leaving 13 bases between. There are 15 residues in the CDR3. Germline V CDR1 and CDR2: LNHDA, SQIVND (reference sequence). The CDR3 nucleotides are TGTGCCAGTAGTATATCCCGGGACATAACCTACGAGCAGTACTTC. Its protein product is CASSISRDITYEQYF.

This chain joins TRBV18 and TRBJ2-3; 7 nucleotides match TRBD1. The germline CDR1 and CDR2 sequences are KGHSH and LQKENI. The length of the CDR3 is 15 residues. The ends lost 6 bases at V and 2 bases at J; junction bases unmatched: 8. The CDR3 loop is CASSRIQGNTDTQYF. The CDR3 DNA is TGTGCCAGCTCCCGCATACAGGGGAACACAGATACGCAGTATTTT.

The genes are TRBV6-2 or TRBV6-3 and TRBJ2-3, with D perhaps TRBD2 (5 bases). The germline V gene encodes CDR1 MNHEY and CDR2 SVGEGT. The CDR3 spans 18 residues. The V end lost 0 bases, the J end lost 2 bases, and 18 bases lay between the germline ends. The CDR3 reads CASSYSKLGLAHTDTQYF. For the CDR3, the DNA is TGTGCCAGCAGTTACTCGAAGTTGGGTCTAGCCCACACAGATACGCAGTATTTT.

The genes are TRBV4-3 and TRBJ2-3, with TRBD2 matching 9 bases. This CDR3 comprises 16 residues. CDR1 LGHNA and CDR2 YSLEER come from the germline V gene. Trimming took 2 bases from V and 5 from J; bases not matched to a gene: 8. The CDR3: CASSQWAGGPKDTQYF. Written as DNA, the CDR3 is TGCGCCAGCAGCCAATGGGCGGGAGGGCCCAAAGATACGCAGTATTTT.

The chain carries TRBV6-1 and TRBJ2-4; 7 bases line up with TRBD1. The junction had 2 bases not matched to a gene; V was cut back by 5 bases and J by 1 base. This CDR3 spans 14 amino acids. Looked up from germline, CDR1 is MNHNS and CDR2 is SASEGT. Written as DNA, the CDR3 is TGTGCCAGCAGTTCGGACAGGGCCAAAAACATTCAGTACTTC. This encodes CASSSDRAKNIQYF.

V usage is TRBV5-4 and J usage is TRBJ2-7, with TRBD2 matching over 7 bases. This CDR3 contains 15 residues. Germline CDR1 SGHNT, CDR2 YYREEE (reference sequence). The trim removed 4 bases at V and 0 bases at J, leaving 7 bases unmatched. The CDR3 DNA sequence: TGTGCCAGCAGCCGGGAGGCGGGCAGCTCCTACGAGCAGTACTTC. Translating it yields CASSREAGSSYEQYF.

CDR3 sequence (DNA): TGTGCCAGCAGCCGACAGGGAGGCACAGATACGCAGTATTTT. Residues: CASSRQGGTDTQYF. This chain links TRBV7-3 with TRBJ2-3, with 7 bases fitting TRBD1. CDR1 and CDR2 (germline): SGHTA, FQGTGA. CDR3 length: 14 amino acids. Trimming removed 5 bases from V and 1 base from J; junction bases left unmatched: 3.

This chain uses TRBV9 with TRBJ1-2; weak D call: TRBD1 (6 bases). Trimming shortened V by 4 bases and J by 14 bases, and 18 bases separated the two germline ends. The CDR3 contains 12 residues. CDR1 is SGDLS and CDR2 is YYNGEE in the germline V gene. The CDR3 DNA is TGTGCCAGCAGCCAAGGGCTTAAAGGGGGTACCTTC. This codes for CASSQGLKGGTF.

A few counts support this clone. V and J are TRBV30 and TRBJ2-3; 12 positions match TRBD1. The V and J ends lost 3 bases and 4 bases, in that order; junction bases with no gene match: 8. Germline assignment: CDR1 GTSNPN and CDR2 SVGIG (reference sequence). The CDR3 length is 16 residues. CDR3 sequence reads: CAWRAWDRGLADTQYF. CDR3 bases: TGTGCCTGGAGGGCTTGGGACAGGGGGCTCGCAGATACGCAGTATTTT.

The CDR3 loop is CASSYGRKQYF. The CDR3 DNA reads as TGTGCCAGCAGTTACGGCAGGAAGCAGTATTTT. The rearrangement links TRBV6-2 or TRBV6-3 to TRBJ2-3, with D unclear. Germline CDR1 and CDR2: MNHEY and SVGEGT. This CDR3 spans 11 amino acids. V was pared by 2 bases and J by 11 bases, with 8 bases between.

This chain links TRBV11-2 with TRBJ1-1; TRBD1 aligns across 7 bases. The CDR3 contains 14 residues. Germline trimming cut 2 bases from V and 5 bases from J; bases unmatched to any gene: 5. Germline V gives CDR1 SGHAT, CDR2 FQNNGV. DNA of the CDR3: TGTGCCAGCAGCTTACAGGGGGGAAAGACTGAAGCTTTCTTT. Translated, it gives CASSLQGGKTEAFF.

This rearrangement joins TRBV5-1 to TRBJ1-3; maybe TRBD1 (5 bases). CDR3 size: 16 residues. Trimming removed 4 bases from V and 2 bases from J, with 16 bases in between. Germline CDR1 and CDR2: SGHRS and YFSETQ. The CDR3 nucleotides are TGCGCCAGCAGCGGGGGAGGGAACCCCGCTGGAAACACCATATATTTT. Translation gives CASSGGGNPAGNTIYF.

This clone was observed a few times. The chain has TRBV4-3 and TRBJ2-4, with no clear D. Per germline, CDR1 LGHNA and CDR2 YSLEER. V lost 1 base, J lost 6 bases, and 7 bases lay in between. This CDR3 contains 13 residues. DNA for the CDR3: TGCGCCAGCAGCCAAGGCGGCAGAAACATTCAGTACTTC. Translation gives CASSQGGRNIQYF.

This clone has just one count. V usage is TRBV5-1 and J usage is TRBJ1-4; TRBD1 is a possible D gene (5 bases). In germline, CDR1 is SGHRS, CDR2 YFSETQ. With 4 bases removed from V and 3 bases from J, the gap between germline ends came to 16 bases. The CDR3 has 16 residues. The CDR3 nucleotides read TGCGCCAGCAGCGCGAAAGGGGAGGCGGCTAATGAAAAACTGTTTTTT. Its translation is CASSAKGEAANEKLFF.

The V and J genes are TRBV5-6 and TRBJ2-7; 12 nucleotides match TRBD2. The CDR3 is made up of 15 amino acids. The V and J ends lost 2 bases and 3 bases, in that order; junction bases with no gene match: 3. Per germline, CDR1 SGHDT and CDR2 YYEEEE. The CDR3 here is CASSFGLAGHYEQYF. The CDR3 nucleotides are TGTGCCAGCAGCTTCGGACTAGCGGGACACTACGAGCAGTACTTC.

This sequence joins TRBV19 and TRBJ1-2; 7 nucleotides match TRBD1. With V trimmed by 7 bases and J by 0 bases, 8 bases remained unmatched. The germline CDR1 and CDR2 sequences are LNHDA and SQIVND (reference sequence). CDR3 size: 15 residues. The CDR3 DNA follows: TGTGCCAGTACCAAAATCGGGACAGCTAACTATGGCTACACCTTC. This sequence encodes CASTKIGTANYGYTF.

This clone has only a few counts. The V and J genes are TRBV25-1 and TRBJ2-2, with D hard to call. This CDR3 has 13 amino acids. Trimming stripped 5 bases from V and 3 bases from J, with 7 bases between. The germline V gene has CDR1 MGHDK and CDR2 SYGVNS. The CDR3 sequence is CASSSRYTGELFF. The CDR3 DNA is TGTGCCAGCAGTTCGAGGTACACCGGGGAGCTGTTTTTT.

This clone was seen only a few times. One end of the junction does not line up with germline, which may come from a read error. V and J are TRBV9 and TRBJ1-1; 8 nucleotides agree with TRBD1. This CDR3 is built from 15 residues. Germline-derived CDR1 and CDR2 are SGDLS and YYNGEE. In DNA, the CDR3 is TGTGCCAGCAGCGTAGGGACAGGGATGAATACTGAAGCTTTCTTT. This gives the protein CASSVGTGMNTEAFF.